This T cell receptor beta chain derives from a study of T cell repertoires in cytomegalovirus infection. MiXCR, run by TCRdb on the reads, gives a single entry per CDR3 protein. The profile covers around 200,000 distinct CDR3 sequences, with roughly 15% appearing a single time and roughly 24% taken by the ten largest. With 2 bases removed from V and 4 bases from J, the gap between germline ends came to 12 bases. Germline CDR1 is SGHTA and CDR2 is FQGNSA. The CDR3 runs to 14 residues. This clonotype was observed a few times. Material: CD8+ T cells from PBMCs. The TCR comes from a human donor in good health (CMV status not recorded). Some clones in this sample may be carry-over from other donors' samples. The V and J genes are TRBV7-2 and TRBJ2-7; the D gene is possibly TRBD1 (6 bases). The DNA for the CDR3 is TGTGCCAGCAGCTTATCCTTGAGGGGGTACGAGCAGTACTTC. It translates to CASSLSLRGYEQYF.